Included here is one T cell receptor (beta chain) sequence, with context. The CDR3 extends over 13 amino acids. The germline gives CDR1 LNHDA, CDR2 SQIVND (reference sequence). The ends lost 6 bases at V and 3 bases at J; junction bases unmatched: 5. Treatment: oral pan-JAK inhibitor, 5-10 mg twice daily. cDNA serving as the sequencing template came from extracted, reverse transcribed RNA. The method was immunoSEQ multiplex PCR; TCRdb's version includes in-frame clones alone and lacks a portion of them. Of around 190,000 clones detected, roughly three fifths appear once; the ten largest clones hold approximately 0.7%. This sample was included in a study of CD8+ T cells in alopecia areata. Study information: Oral tofacitinib (5 to 10 mg twice daily) was administered to treated patients. Tofacitinib was given for 6 to 18 months, then stopped for 6 months.

This material consisted of CD4+ T cells sorted from blood, taken at week 4, from a patient treated with tofacitinib. This chain uses TRBV19 with TRBJ2-7, with TRBD1 identical over 7 bases. This clonotype originated in a human donor with alopecia areata. The CDR3 reads CASRRDRHYEQYF. The CDR3 bases are TGTGCCAGTAGACGGGACAGACACTACGAGCAGTACTTC.